Each of the 20 T cell receptor beta chains below was sequenced from the same sample in a study of cytomegalovirus exposure and HLA in healthy donors. PCR primers comprised 60 Vbeta and 13 Jbeta primers. Assay used: immunoSEQ multiplex PCR; TCRdb lists only in-frame clones, some missing. The table has some 65,000 clones, 55% to 65% seen once. Sequencing was done on a sample of PBMCs. These TCRs come from a man between 25 and 39 years old in good health and CMV-seronegative.

V usage is TRBV7-9 and J usage is TRBJ1-2; D is uncertain. The germline gives CDR1 SEHNR, CDR2 FQNEAQ (reference sequence). The CDR3 has 13 residues. Trimming removed 6 bases from V and 6 bases from J, with 14 bases in between. This CDR3 reads CASSELTSNGYTF. The CDR3 DNA is TGTGCCAGCAGTGAACTGACTAGTAATGGCTACACCTTC.

This clone was detected once. V is TRBV13 and J is TRBJ1-3; the match to TRBD1 covers 10 bases. Germline CDR1 PRHDT, CDR2 FYEKMQ (reference sequence). The CDR3 is 16 residues long. With 5 bases clipped from V and 0 bases from J, the junction kept 4 bases outside the gene matches. This CDR3 reads CASSLDRGSSGNTIYF. The CDR3 region has the DNA TGTGCCAGCAGCCTGGACAGGGGGAGCTCTGGAAACACCATATATTTT. Full variable domain (outside the CDR3, taken from reference TRBV13 and TRBJ1-3): AAGVIQSPRHLIKEKRETATLKCYPIPRHDTVYWYQQGPGQDPQFLISFYEKMQSDKGSIPDRFSAQQFSDYHSELNMSSLELGDSALYFCASSLDRGSSGNTIYFGEGSWLTVV.

This chain uses TRBV14 with TRBJ2-3, with D possibly TRBD2 on 5 matching bases. Per the germline V gene, CDR1 is SGHDN and CDR2 is FVKESK. CDR3 length: 14 residues. Between the trimmed V and J ends, which lost 6 bases and 6 bases, there was a span of 16 bases. The CDR3 region has the DNA TGTGCCAGCAGGGGCGGACTCCAGCGGGATACGCAGTATTTT. Residues: CASRGGLQRDTQYF.

V is TRBV14 and J is TRBJ2-3; TRBD1 might be the D (5 bases). With 6 bases removed from V and 2 bases from J, the gap between germline ends came to 12 bases. Germline CDR1 SGHDN, CDR2 FVKESK. The CDR3 runs to 14 residues. In DNA, the CDR3 is TGTGCCAGCAGTCTCAGACAGTTCACAGATACGCAGTATTTT. Protein sequence: CASSLRQFTDTQYF.

V and J are TRBV29-1 and TRBJ2-7; 8 bases map to TRBD2. The CDR3 is 13 amino acids. Germline-derived CDR1 and CDR2 are SQVTM and ANQGSEA. Trimming cost V 7 bases and J 1 base; bases outside gene matches: 6. The CDR3 DNA sequence: TGCAGCGCCGCGGGGGGATCTTCCTACGAGCAGTACTTC. Its translation is CSAAGGSSYEQYF.

The chain links TRBV2 to TRBJ1-1; no clear D gene. CDR3 length: 12 amino acids. Per germline, CDR1 SNHLY and CDR2 FYNNEI. The V end was cut by 1 base, the J end by 6 bases, with 6 bases between. CDR3 region: CASSEGSPEAFF. In DNA form, the CDR3 reads TGTGCCAGCAGTGAAGGGAGCCCTGAAGCTTTCTTT.

This clone was observed a few times. The chain carries TRBV29-1 and TRBJ2-3, with a weak D call TRBD2 (6 bases). The CDR3 loop spans 15 amino acids. Germline V CDR1 and CDR2: SQVTM, ANQGSEA. Trimming took off 4 bases at V and 3 bases at J, with 17 bases between the two ends. The chain's CDR3 is CSVAVAAKETDTQYF. Written as DNA, the CDR3 is TGCAGCGTTGCGGTAGCGGCCAAGGAGACAGATACGCAGTATTTT.

The genes are TRBV11-3 and TRBJ2-1, with 8 bases identical to TRBD2. Germline loops: CDR1 SGHNT, CDR2 YENEEA. Trimming took 6 bases from V and 8 from J; bases not matched to a gene: 12. This CDR3 is 15 amino acids long. The CDR3, as DNA: TGTGCCAGCAGTACACGGGGGGGCCCTTTCTATGAGCAGTTCTTC. Translated, it gives CASSTRGGPFYEQFF.

The chain is built from TRBV5-1 and TRBJ2-1, with 12 positions matching TRBD2. This CDR3 is built from 12 residues. Germline V gene data show CDR1 as SGHRS and CDR2 as YFSETQ. V gave up 3 bases and J gave up 13 bases; unmatched junction bases: 2. CDR3 DNA sequence: TGCGCCAGCAGCTCACTAGCGGGGGGCCAGTTCTTC. This gives the protein CASSSLAGGQFF.

The V and J genes are TRBV2 and TRBJ2-3, with D possibly TRBD1 on 6 matching bases. V was cut by 4 bases and J by 0 bases, with 11 bases left in between. The CDR3 is 15 residues long. From germline, CDR1 is SNHLY and CDR2 FYNNEI. The CDR3 DNA reads as TGTGCCAGCAGTGCTCCCGGGACAAGCACAGATACGCAGTATTTT. Translating gives CASSAPGTSTDTQYF.

The chain recombines TRBV2 with TRBJ2-2, with D perhaps matching TRBD1 (6 bases). V lost 4 bases, J lost 3 bases, and 12 bases lay in between. Germline V gene lookup returns CDR1 SNHLY and CDR2 FYNNEI. The CDR3 is 15 amino acids. The CDR3 is CASSARTADTGELFF. CDR3 nucleotides: TGTGCCAGCAGTGCCCGGACAGCTGACACCGGGGAGCTGTTTTTT.

The chain employs TRBV28 and TRBJ1-3; D may be TRBD1 (6 bases). The ends were cut back, 5 bases at V and 0 bases at J, with 8 bases in the middle. This CDR3 is built from 14 residues. The germline CDR1 and CDR2 sequences are MDHEN and SYDVKM. Here the CDR3 reads CASSRDTSGNTIYF. The CDR3 region has the DNA TGTGCCAGCAGTCGGGACACCTCTGGAAACACCATATATTTT. Full variable domain (outside the CDR3, taken from reference TRBV28 and TRBJ1-3): DVKVTQSSRYLVKRTGEKVFLECVQDMDHENMFWYRQDPGLGLRLIYFSYDVKMKEKGDIPEGYSVSREKKERFSLILESASTNQTSMYLCASSRDTSGNTIYFGEGSWLTVV.

CDR3 region: CASSLRLAGGPDTQYF. CDR3 coding DNA: TGTGCCAGCAGCCTCCGACTAGCGGGGGGGCCAGATACGCAGTATTTT. The chain couples TRBV14 to TRBJ2-3, with 14 positions matching TRBD2. With 4 bases clipped from V and 4 bases from J, the junction kept 4 bases outside the gene matches. CDR3 size: 16 residues. The V gene's germline CDR1 is SGHDN and CDR2 FVKESK.

This clone was counted only a few times. The J gene is TRBJ2-3, the V gene TRBV4-2; 12 nucleotides align to TRBD2. The V segment lost 4 bases and the J segment 6 bases; nucleotides outside the gene matches: 11. Germline CDR1 reads LGHNA; CDR2 reads YNFKEQ. The CDR3 is 17 residues long. For the CDR3, the DNA is TGTGCCAGCAGCCGCCAGACTAGCGGGGGCCCGTGGGATACGCAGTATTTT. Amino acid sequence: CASSRQTSGGPWDTQYF.

The gene calls are TRBV5-1 and TRBJ2-7; weak D call: TRBD1 (5 bases). Germline assignment: CDR1 SGHRS and CDR2 YFSETQ. This CDR3 has 14 amino acids. V lost 0 bases and J lost 5, with 12 bases in between. The CDR3 bases are TGCGCCAGCAGCTTGGCTCAGGGTTACGACGAGCAGTACTTC. As protein: CASSLAQGYDEQYF.

The chain has TRBV19 and TRBJ2-7, with 7 bases lining up with TRBD1. The CDR3 loop spans 13 amino acids. The ends lost 6 bases at V and 5 bases at J; junction bases unmatched: 7. Germline V gene sequence: CDR1 LNHDA, CDR2 SQIVND (reference sequence). For the CDR3, the DNA is TGTGCCAGTAGCACAGACAGGGATCACGAGCAGTACTTC. Its translation is CASSTDRDHEQYF.

This chain joins TRBV19 and TRBJ1-2; no reliable D call. This CDR3 contains 13 residues. CDR1 is LNHDA and CDR2 is SQIVND in the germline V gene (reference sequence). V was trimmed by 2 bases and J by 4 bases, leaving 8 bases between them. The DNA for the CDR3 is TGTGCCAGTAGTATACAAGCTCCCTATGGCTACACCTTC. This encodes CASSIQAPYGYTF.

The chain is built from TRBV28 and TRBJ1-2; unclear D gene. CDR1 is MDHEN, CDR2 SYDVKM, per germline. Trimming took off 5 bases at V and 8 bases at J, with 12 bases between the two ends. The CDR3 consists of 12 residues. For the CDR3, the DNA is TGTGCCAGCAGTCCCGGAATCGGGGGCTACACCTTC. Protein product: CASSPGIGGYTF.

There are a few counts of this clone. The chain's CDR3 is CSVEGGADYGYTF. CDR3 nucleotide sequence: TGCAGCGTTGAAGGGGGCGCCGACTATGGCTACACCTTC. The chain joins TRBV29-1 to TRBJ1-2; D might be TRBD1 (5 bases). The CDR3 spans 13 residues. Germline V gene sequence: CDR1 SQVTM, CDR2 ANQGSEA. V was shortened by 1 base and J by 3 bases, with 9 bases between the two germline ends.

J is TRBJ1-2 and V is TRBV15, with 10 bases lining up with TRBD1. Germline values: CDR1 LNHNV, CDR2 YYDKDF (reference sequence). This CDR3 is built from 14 residues. J was trimmed by 4 bases and V by 3 bases; bases with no gene match: 2. CDR3 region: CATSRDRGGYGYTF. In nucleotides, the CDR3 is TGTGCCACCAGCAGGGACAGGGGGGGCTATGGCTACACCTTC.